A selection of T cell receptor beta chains follows, all from one sample in a study of blood T cells in healthy people across ages. TCRdb passed the 5' RACE reads through MiXCR, listing each CDR3 protein once. In the table there are some 1.4 million distinct CDR3 sequences, approximately 38% of which are singletons. Sequencing used blood. These receptors originate from a woman aged 18-29 years in good health. Both conserved end residues are part of each CDR3. A D gene is named only where the DNA matches it firmly. Where a row states a size, it is once, few, many or the class of an expanded clone; other rows omit it.

j_call clone_size v_call d_call cdr3_aa cdr3_nt
TRBJ2-3 NA TRBV5-1 TRBD1 CASSLAFTQGAGDTQYF TGCGCCAGCAGCTTGGCATTTACGCAGGGGGCAGGAGATACGCAGTATTTT
TRBJ1-2 NA TRBV6-1 NA CASSLAGAWNGYTF TGTGCCAGCAGCCTCGCCGGCGCCTGGAATGGCTACACCTTC
TRBJ2-5 few TRBV25-1 NA CASSEYEVETQYF TGTGCCAGCAGTGAATATGAGGTTGAGACCCAGTACTTC
TRBJ1-1 NA TRBV20-1 TRBD1 CSAATGTDTEAFF TGCAGTGCTGCGACAGGGACGGACACTGAAGCTTTCTTT
TRBJ1-2 NA TRBV12-3/TRBV12-4 NA CASSLQAVGDGYTF TGTGCCAGCAGTTTACAAGCCGTGGGGGATGGCTACACCTTC
TRBJ1-1 NA TRBV25-1 NA CASSEFGGQDEAFF TGTGCCAGCAGTGAATTCGGGGGTCAGGATGAAGCTTTCTTT
TRBJ2-3 NA TRBV12-3/TRBV12-4 TRBD2 CASSLERGWRGSTDTQYF TGTGCCAGCAGTTTGGAAAGAGGATGGCGGGGGAGCACAGATACGCAGTATTTT
TRBJ2-3 few TRBV29-1 NA CSVVRMDTQYF TGCAGCGTTGTACGGATGGATACGCAGTATTTT
TRBJ2-1 NA TRBV4-2 TRBD2 CASSHTSGVYNEQFF TGTGCCAGCAGCCATACTAGCGGAGTTTACAATGAGCAGTTCTTC
TRBJ1-6 few TRBV27 NA CASSPEFSSYNSPLHF TGTGCCAGCAGCCCTGAGTTCAGCTCCTATAATTCACCCCTCCACTTT
TRBJ2-7 NA TRBV27 NA CASSPRGPTYEQYF TGTGCCAGCAGTCCCCGGGGCCCCACCTACGAGCAGTACTTC
TRBJ2-3 few TRBV5-1 NA CASSLVAGLVGDTQYF TGCGCCAGCAGCTTGGTTGCAGGGCTCGTTGGGGATACGCAGTATTTT
TRBJ2-7 once TRBV28 NA CASGPGGVYNEQYF TGTGCCAGTGGCCCCGGCGGGGTATACAATGAGCAGTACTTC
TRBJ2-4 NA TRBV6-5 NA CASSYDPTGEQYF TGTGCCAGCAGTTACGACCCCACCGGGGAGCAGTACTTC
TRBJ2-7 NA TRBV20-1 NA CSARDADSSYNEQYF TGCAGTGCTAGAGATGCGGACAGCTCCTACAATGAGCAGTACTTC
TRBJ2-3 NA TRBV12-3/TRBV12-4 NA CASREGYRTGTDTQYF TGTGCCAGCAGGGAGGGGTACAGGACAGGCACAGATACGCAGTATTTT
TRBJ2-1 few TRBV7-2 NA CASSLGTSSEQFF TGTGCCAGCAGCTTAGGAACATCCTCTGAGCAGTTCTTC
TRBJ2-1 few TRBV12-5 TRBD2 CASGWGLAGGSSYNEQFF TGTGCTAGTGGTTGGGGACTAGCGGGAGGCAGCTCCTACAATGAGCAGTTCTTC
TRBJ1-2 few TRBV20-1 NA CSAPAWSYTF TGCAGTGCCCCGGCGTGGTCCTACACCTTC
TRBJ2-1 NA TRBV11-2 NA CASSFGAGVSSYNEQFF TGTGCCAGCAGCTTCGGGGCCGGGGTTAGCTCCTACAATGAGCAGTTCTTC
TRBJ2-1 NA TRBV7-6 TRBD1 CTSSLVSGQGTYNEQFF TGTACCAGCAGCTTAGTAAGCGGACAGGGAACCTACAATGAGCAGTTCTTC
TRBJ2-5 once TRBV5-1 TRBD2 CASSQIAGWNYNEQYF TGCGCCAGCAGCCAGATAGCGGGTTGGAACTACAATGAGCAGTACTTC
TRBJ2-7 NA TRBV7-6 TRBD1 CASSALQGYPSYEQYF TGTGCCAGCAGCGCCCTACAGGGGTACCCTTCCTACGAGCAGTACTTC
TRBJ1-2 NA TRBV29-1 NA CSVEEGHAAGGYTF TGCAGCGTTGAAGAAGGACATGCAGCGGGGGGCTACACCTTC
TRBJ2-1 NA TRBV4-2 NA CASSQSWGEYNEQFF TGTGCCAGCAGCCAATCGTGGGGGGAGTACAATGAGCAGTTCTTC
TRBJ2-7 NA TRBV13 NA CASSLWSESSYEQYF TGTGCCAGCAGCTTATGGTCTGAGTCGTCCTACGAGCAGTACTTC
TRBJ2-5 NA TRBV4-1 NA CASSQSGTDKETQYF TGCGCCAGCAGCCAAAGCGGGACAGATAAAGAGACCCAGTACTTC
TRBJ2-1 few TRBV5-1 TRBD2 CASSLSGGLGSSYNEQFF TGCGCCAGCAGCTTGTCGGGGGGGCTTGGATCCTCCTACAATGAGCAGTTCTTC
TRBJ2-7 NA TRBV6-2/TRBV6-3 NA CASRNPGQNYEQYF TGTGCCAGCAGGAACCCGGGACAAAACTACGAGCAGTACTTC
TRBJ2-7 few TRBV7-8 TRBD1 CASSLAHGQGFYEQYF TGTGCCAGCAGCTTAGCGCATGGACAGGGGTTTTACGAGCAGTACTTC
TRBJ2-2 NA TRBV7-9 TRBD1 CASCIDPGQGLAANTGELFF TGTGCCAGCTGCATAGATCCGGGACAGGGGTTAGCGGCGAACACCGGGGAGCTGTTTTTT
TRBJ1-2 NA TRBV19 TRBD1 CASRSDRDIYGYTF TGTGCCAGTAGATCGGACAGGGACATCTATGGCTACACCTTC
TRBJ2-7 NA TRBV12-3/TRBV12-4 NA CASSLDPGAAYEQYF TGTGCCAGCAGTTTAGATCCGGGAGCGGCATACGAGCAGTACTTC
TRBJ2-7 few TRBV7-6 TRBD2 CASSARTSGAYEQYF TGTGCCAGCAGCGCCCGGACTAGCGGGGCTTACGAGCAGTACTTC
TRBJ2-7 few TRBV20-1 NA CSAGDLRRALDTAPQYF TGCAGTGCTGGAGATCTCCGAAGAGCCCTAGACACTGCGCCGCAGTACTTC
TRBJ2-3 NA TRBV7-2 TRBD2 CASSAQTSGGADTQYF TGTGCCAGCAGCGCCCAGACTAGCGGGGGAGCAGATACGCAGTATTTT
TRBJ1-6 few TRBV14 TRBD1 CASSYMTGTGGSPLHF TGTGCCAGCAGTTACATGACCGGGACAGGGGGCTCACCCCTCCACTTT
TRBJ2-5 NA TRBV9 TRBD2 CASSVVAGGPETQYF TGTGCCAGCAGCGTAGTTGCGGGAGGGCCAGAGACCCAGTACTTC
TRBJ2-1 NA TRBV27 TRBD2 CASKTSGSSYNEQFF TGTGCCAGCAAAACTAGCGGAAGCTCCTACAATGAGCAGTTCTTC
TRBJ2-7 NA TRBV27 TRBD1 CASSPTGDLGYEQYF TGTGCCAGCAGTCCCACAGGGGATCTGGGCTACGAGCAGTACTTC
TRBJ1-1 NA TRBV7-2 TRBD1 CAGSTRTGWNTEAFF TGTGCCGGCAGCACACGGACAGGTTGGAACACTGAAGCTTTCTTT
TRBJ2-3 NA TRBV6-5 TRBD2 CASSWGTSGRYTDTQYF TGTGCCAGCAGTTGGGGGACTAGCGGGAGGTACACAGATACGCAGTATTTT
TRBJ2-7 NA TRBV4-1 NA CASSQSPGTSYEQYF TGCGCCAGCAGCCAATCCCCAGGTACCTCCTACGAGCAGTACTTC
TRBJ2-3 NA TRBV4-2 TRBD2 CASSQDSPAGASDTQYF TGTGCCAGCAGCCAAGACAGCCCAGCGGGAGCCTCAGATACGCAGTATTTT
TRBJ2-2 NA TRBV10-3 NA CAISAGPGELFF TGTGCCATCAGTGCCGGCCCCGGGGAGCTGTTTTTT
TRBJ2-1 few TRBV9 NA CASSLGGEPYNEQFF TGTGCCAGCAGCCTTGGCGGGGAACCATACAATGAGCAGTTCTTC
TRBJ2-1 NA TRBV27 TRBD1 CASRSPGTGTTEQFF TGTGCCAGCAGGTCGCCCGGGACAGGGACTACTGAGCAGTTCTTC
TRBJ2-3 NA TRBV12-3/TRBV12-4 NA CASSLRGTATDTQYF TGTGCCAGCAGTTTACGGGGTACGGCCACAGATACGCAGTATTTT
TRBJ2-5 few TRBV7-9 NA CASSFIEGETQYF TGTGCCAGCAGCTTCATCGAAGGGGAGACCCAGTACTTC
TRBJ2-7 few TRBV6-5 TRBD2 CASSYSALSGTYEQYF TGTGCCAGCAGTTACTCGGCCCTCAGCGGGACCTACGAGCAGTACTTC
TRBJ1-2 few TRBV5-6 TRBD1 CASSFGQAEYTF TGTGCCAGCAGCTTCGGACAGGCGGAGTACACCTTC
TRBJ1-1 NA TRBV10-3 NA CAISEGTMNTEAFF TGTGCCATCAGTGAGGGGACAATGAACACTGAAGCTTTCTTT
TRBJ2-1 NA TRBV5-1 TRBD1 CASSLDDRGGEETQFF TGCGCCAGCAGCCTGGATGACAGGGGGGGAGAAGAGACCCAGTTCTTC
TRBJ2-1 many TRBV5-5 NA CASSLVGSTGEQFF TGTGCCAGCAGCTTGGTAGGGAGCACGGGTGAGCAGTTCTTC
TRBJ2-5 NA TRBV12-3/TRBV12-4 TRBD2 CASSLGLAGGPKSNEQYF TGTGCCAGCAGTTTAGGACTAGCGGGAGGGCCTAAGTCCAATGAGCAGTACTTC
TRBJ2-1 NA TRBV10-3 NA CAIREGPISHEQFF TGTGCCATCAGAGAGGGACCTATTAGCCATGAGCAGTTCTTC